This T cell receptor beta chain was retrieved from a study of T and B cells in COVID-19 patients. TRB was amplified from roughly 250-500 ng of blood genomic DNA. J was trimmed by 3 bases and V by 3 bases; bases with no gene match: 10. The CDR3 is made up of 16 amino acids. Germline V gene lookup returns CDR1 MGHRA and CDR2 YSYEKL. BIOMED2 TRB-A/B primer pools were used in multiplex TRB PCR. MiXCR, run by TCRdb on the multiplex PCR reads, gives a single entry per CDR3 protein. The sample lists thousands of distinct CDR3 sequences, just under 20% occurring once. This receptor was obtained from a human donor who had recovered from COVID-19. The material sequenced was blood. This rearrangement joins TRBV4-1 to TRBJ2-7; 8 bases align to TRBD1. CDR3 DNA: TGCGCCAGCAGCCAGGCGTCCGGCACAGGGGGCTACGAGCAGTACTTC. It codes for CASSQASGTGGYEQYF.